What follows are 9 T cell receptor beta chains derived from one specimen sequenced in a study of shared clonotypes between healthy human individuals. TCRdb keeps only in-frame clones here, not all; method: immunoSEQ multiplex PCR. The sample comprises 2 million to 2.5 million clones, approximately 93% of which are singletons, and 0.36% rests with the top ten. Sequenced input: naive CD4+ T cells from PBMCs. Subset in this sample: CD45RA+ positively selected. These TCRs come from a man aged 18 to 29 in good health. Some clones in this sample may be carry-over from other donors' samples.

The genes are TRBV5-4 and TRBJ2-5; 9 bases are shared with TRBD2. The germline CDR1 and CDR2 sequences are SGHNT and YYREEE (reference sequence). CDR3 length equals 14 residues. Trimming removed 4 bases from V and 3 bases from J; junction bases left unmatched: 4. In DNA form, the CDR3 reads TGTGCCAGCAGCCGGCGGGAGGGTGAAGAGACCCAGTACTTC. Amino acids: CASSRREGEETQYF.

The chain employs TRBV21-1 and TRBJ1-4; whether TRBD1, the table's D call, matches the DNA was not checked. TRBV21-1 is noted as a pseudogene. The CDR3 length is 14 residues. CDR3 loop: CASSRRDSLEKLFF. CDR3 DNA: TGTGCCAGCAGCAGGAGGGACAGCTTGGAAAAACTGTTTTTT.

The chain links TRBV9 to TRBJ1-4; the match to TRBD1 covers 9 bases. Unmatched junction bases numbered 3, after V lost 2 bases and J lost 4 bases. This CDR3 comprises 15 residues. Germline assignment: CDR1 SGDLS and CDR2 YYNGEE. The CDR3 DNA is TGTGCCAGCAGCGTTGGACAGGGGAATAATGAAAAACTGTTTTTT. As protein: CASSVGQGNNEKLFF.

Regarding this clone: Other DNA sequences in the same sample also yield this CDR3. V and J are TRBV5-1 and TRBJ2-5; 8 bases agree with TRBD2. The V and J ends lost 4 bases and 1 base, in that order; junction bases with no gene match: 6. Germline CDR1 SGHRS, CDR2 YFSETQ. CDR3 length: 15 amino acids. CDR3 sequence (DNA): TGCGCCAGCAGCCCGCTAGCGGGCTCCCAAGAGACCCAGTACTTC. It encodes CASSPLAGSQETQYF.

For the CDR3, the DNA is TGTGCCACAGCCGCTCTACAGGGGTCGGGGGATACGCAGTATTTT. This translates into CATAALQGSGDTQYF. The chain combines TRBV10-3 with TRBJ2-3; 7 bases agree with TRBD1. The V gene's germline CDR1 is ENHRY and CDR2 SYGVKD. V gave up 10 bases and J gave up 6 bases; unmatched junction bases: 16. The CDR3 has 15 residues.

V gene TRBV15 combines with J gene TRBJ1-3, with D unresolved. The V end lost 1 base, the J end lost 4 bases, and 14 bases lay between the germline ends. This CDR3 region has 16 residues. The germline CDR1 and CDR2 sequences are LNHNV and YYDKDF (reference sequence). The CDR3: CATSRGASRVGNTIYF. The CDR3 DNA follows: TGTGCCACCAGCAGAGGGGCGAGCCGTGTCGGAAACACCATATATTTT.

The CDR3 nucleotides are TGTGCCAGCAGTCCTTGGCGGGAGGGTTCGCAAGAGACCCAGTACTTC. It yields the protein CASSPWREGSQETQYF. The rearrangement links TRBV28 to TRBJ2-5; TRBD2 aligns across 9 bases. The germline gives CDR1 MDHEN, CDR2 SYDVKM. Germline trimming cut 5 bases from V and 2 bases from J; bases unmatched to any gene: 9. The CDR3 is 16 amino acids.

V and J are TRBV28 and TRBJ1-2, with D possibly TRBD1 on 5 matching bases. CDR1 MDHEN and CDR2 SYDVKM come from the germline V gene. V shed 6 bases and J shed 0 bases, with 23 bases lying between them. The CDR3 is 18 residues long. DNA of the CDR3: TGTGCCAGCAGCCCCCGTCCGGGACGGAAGGCGTCTAACTATGGCTACACCTTC. Protein product: CASSPRPGRKASNYGYTF.

The chain links TRBV5-1 to TRBJ2-1, with a possible D match to TRBD1 (6 bases). In germline, CDR1 is SGHRS, CDR2 YFSETQ. This CDR3 comprises 14 residues. Trimming removed 0 bases from V and 8 bases from J, with 12 bases in between. As DNA, the CDR3 is TGCGCCAGCAGCTTGGGACTGGGGGCTTATGAGCAGTTCTTC. The encoded protein is CASSLGLGAYEQFF. Supplemented by reference TRBV5-1 and TRBJ2-1, the full variable domain reads KAGVTQTPRYLIKTRGQQVTLSCSPISGHRSVSWYQQTPGQGLQFLFEYFSETQRNKGNFPGRFSGRQFSNSRSEMNVSTLELGDSALYLCASSLGLGAYEQFFGPGTRLTVL.